The rows below give T cell receptor beta chains drawn from one sample of a study of cytomegalovirus exposure and HLA in healthy donors. The assay was immunoSEQ multiplex PCR, and TCRdb's table has in-frame clones only and misses some. The table lists 200,000 to 250,000 clones, approximately 79% of them singletons. Sequences were obtained from PBMCs. The receptors were sampled from a man aged 50 or older in good health and CMV-seronegative. Both conserved end residues are part of each CDR3. The D gene is left open where the match is weak. The size field is filled for only some rows; it gives once, few, many or a size class.

clone size	D gene	J gene	V gene	CDR3 DNA	CDR3 protein
-	-	TRBJ1-2	TRBV19	TGTGCCAGTAGAGACAACGCTAACTATGGCTACACCTTC	CASRDNANYGYTF
few	-	TRBJ1-2	TRBV15	TGTGCCACCAGCTTGACAGGATTGGGAGGGTATGGCTACACCTTC	CATSLTGLGGYGYTF
-	TRBD1	TRBJ1-5	TRBV7-9	TGTGCCAGCAGCTTAAGTGACAGGGGGCAAAATCAGCCCCAGCATTTT	CASSLSDRGQNQPQHF
-	-	TRBJ1-2	TRBV29-1	TGCAGCGTTGAACGGGCTAACTATGGCTACACCTTC	CSVERANYGYTF
few	-	TRBJ2-7	TRBV29-1	TGCAGCGTTGAAGGGGGGCAGGGGCTAGCCTACGAGCAGTACTTC	CSVEGGQGLAYEQYF
-	-	TRBJ1-1	TRBV2	TGTGCCGGGGCGGGAGGTTTGAACACTGAAGCTTTCTTT	CAGAGGLNTEAFF
-	TRBD2	TRBJ2-3	TRBV7-9	TGTGCCAGCAGCCCTTCACTAGCGGGAGCCGTGGATACGCAGTATTTT	CASSPSLAGAVDTQYF
-	TRBD1	TRBJ2-3	TRBV6-5	TGTGCCAGCAGCCTCAGGACAGGTGGCACAGATACGCAGTATTTT	CASSLRTGGTDTQYF
-	-	TRBJ2-1	TRBV6-1	TGTGCCAGCAGGACTGAGTTCTACAATGAGCAGTTCTTC	CASRTEFYNEQFF
-	TRBD1	TRBJ1-5	TRBV5-6	TGTGCCAGCAGCTTAGGGACAGCCCATAGCAATCAGCCCCAGCATTTT	CASSLGTAHSNQPQHF
-	-	TRBJ2-3	TRBV5-4	TGTGCCAGCAGCTGGCCAAGTTCTGATACGCAGTATTTT	CASSWPSSDTQYF
few	TRBD1	TRBJ1-1	TRBV18	TGTGCCAGCTCTCTCGGACAGGGTCGGACTGAAGCTTTCTTT	CASSLGQGRTEAFF
-	-	TRBJ2-4	TRBV6-1	TGTGCCAGCAGTGAGGCAGGGTCCAAAAACATTCAGTACTTC	CASSEAGSKNIQYF
-	TRBD1	TRBJ1-2	TRBV19	TGTGCCAGTAGACCTGAGACAGGGGAGTATGGCTACACCTTC	CASRPETGEYGYTF
-	-	TRBJ2-1	TRBV7-2	TGTGCCAGCAGCTCAGCCCCTAGCTCCTACAATGAGCAGTTCTTC	CASSSAPSSYNEQFF
-	-	TRBJ2-3	TRBV4-2	TGTGCCAGCAGCCAAGAAAAAGCCCCCGGGGATACGCAGTATTTT	CASSQEKAPGDTQYF
-	-	TRBJ1-5	TRBV19	TGTGCCAGTAGTATAGACAGGGGATTGGATCAGCCCCAGCATTTT	CASSIDRGLDQPQHF
-	-	TRBJ2-1	TRBV19	TGTGCCAGTAGTATAGACAGGGCCGGGGGCAATGAGCAGTTCTTC	CASSIDRAGGNEQFF
-	-	TRBJ2-5	TRBV7-9	TGTGCCAGCAGCTTCCCCAGCGGAGAGACCCAGTACTTC	CASSFPSGETQYF
once	-	TRBJ2-7	TRBV4-1	TGCGCCAGCAGCCAAGATCCCGGGAGCTCCTACGAGCAGTACTTC	CASSQDPGSSYEQYF
-	TRBD2	TRBJ2-2	TRBV29-1	TGCAGCGTTCTAGCGGGAGGGCCGCGAACCGGGGAGCTGTTTTTT	CSVLAGGPRTGELFF
-	-	TRBJ2-7	TRBV27	TGTGCCAGCAGTTCACCGGGACTTTTCTACGAGCAGTACTTC	CASSSPGLFYEQYF
-	TRBD2	TRBJ2-1	TRBV27	TGTGCCAGCAGTTCACTAGCGGGAGGGTACAATGAGCAGTTCTTC	CASSSLAGGYNEQFF
-	-	TRBJ1-2	TRBV27	TGTGCCAGCAGTCCGAGGGCCGTATATGGCTACACCTTC	CASSPRAVYGYTF
few	-	TRBJ2-3	TRBV14	TGTGCCAGCAGCCAAGTTGGAACAGATCACACAGATACGCAGTATTTT	CASSQVGTDHTDTQYF
-	-	TRBJ2-7	TRBV11-2	TGTGCCAGCAGCTTAGCAGGGGCGGGCGAGCAGTACTTC	CASSLAGAGEQYF
few	TRBD2	TRBJ2-1	TRBV7-9	TGTGCCAGCAGTCGTAAGGGGACTAGCGACTACAATGAGCAGTTCTTC	CASSRKGTSDYNEQFF
few	TRBD2	TRBJ2-7	TRBV5-1	TGCGCCAGCAGCCCAACGACTAGCGACTCCTACGAGCAGTACTTC	CASSPTTSDSYEQYF
-	-	TRBJ1-4	TRBV15	TGTGCCACCAGCACCTCTTTTGAAAAACTGTTTTTT	CATSTSFEKLFF
-	TRBD1	TRBJ1-1	TRBV27	TGTGCCAGCAGTAGAATTGGGACAGGGAGGAACACTGAAGCTTTCTTT	CASSRIGTGRNTEAFF
-	-	TRBJ2-3	TRBV6-5	TGTGCCAGCAGCCTCGGGTTATGCACAGATACGCAGTATTTT	CASSLGLCTDTQYF
-	-	TRBJ2-4	TRBV5-4	TGTGCCAGCAGCTCCGAACTTACGGGAAACATTCAGTACTTC	CASSSELTGNIQYF
-	TRBD2	TRBJ2-2	TRBV30	TGTGCCTGGAGTGTAATTCTAGCGGGAGCTTGGACCGGGGAGCTGTTTTTT	CAWSVILAGAWTGELFF
-	-	TRBJ2-1	TRBV5-4	TGTGCCAGCGGCGGGGGCGGGAGCTCCTACAATGAGCAGTTCTTC	CASGGGGSSYNEQFF
once	-	TRBJ2-7	TRBV9	TGTGCCAGCAGCGGGACGGGAGCCTCCGGTTACGAGCAGTACTTC	CASSGTGASGYEQYF
-	TRBD2	TRBJ2-1	TRBV5-6	TGTGCCAGCAGCTCCCCCTTACTAGCGGGAGGATCCTACAATGAGCAGTTCTTC	CASSSPLLAGGSYNEQFF
-	TRBD1	TRBJ1-1	TRBV4-1	TGCGCCAGCAGCCTACGGGACAGGGAGAACACTGAAGCTTTCTTT	CASSLRDRENTEAFF
few	TRBD1	TRBJ2-5	TRBV5-1	TGCGCCAGCAGCTTGGAGGGGGCGAGTGGGGAGACCCAGTACTTC	CASSLEGASGETQYF
few	-	TRBJ2-1	TRBV6-5	TGTGCCAGCAGTTACTCGGAGGGCAGCAATGAGCAGTTCTTC	CASSYSEGSNEQFF
-	-	TRBJ1-4	TRBV5-1	TGCGCCAGCAGACAGGAACCCAATGAAAAACTGTTTTTT	CASRQEPNEKLFF
-	-	TRBJ1-5	TRBV6-6	TGTGCCAGCAGGCCTAACACACAGGTCGAAGGGGAGCCCCAGCATTTT	CASRPNTQVEGEPQHF
-	TRBD1	TRBJ2-6	TRBV28	TGTGCCAGCAGTTTGGTGCAGGGGGCAGGAGGGGCCAACGTCCTGACTTTC	CASSLVQGAGGANVLTF
-	TRBD2	TRBJ2-1	TRBV28	TGTGCCAGCAGTGAAACTGGACTAGCGGGAAACAATGAGCAGTTCTTC	CASSETGLAGNNEQFF
-	-	TRBJ2-7	TRBV11-2	TGTGCCAGCAGCTTAGCGGGCGGGACCTCCTACGAGCAGTACTTC	CASSLAGGTSYEQYF
-	TRBD1	TRBJ2-7	TRBV6-5	TGTGCCAGCAGTTACTCGAGAGCAGGGGGCTACGAGCAGTACTTC	CASSYSRAGGYEQYF
once	-	TRBJ1-2	TRBV7-2	TGTGCCAGCAGCTTGAGAGGGGGAAGTGGCTACACCTTC	CASSLRGGSGYTF
few	TRBD1	TRBJ2-7	TRBV5-4	TGTGCCAGCTCCCGGGACAGCTACTCCTACGAGCAGTACTTC	CASSRDSYSYEQYF
-	-	TRBJ1-4	TRBV14	TGTGCCAGCAGCCAGGCCAGTTCCTGGAATGAAAAACTGTTTTTT	CASSQASSWNEKLFF
-	-	TRBJ2-2	TRBV5-4	TGTGCCAGCAGCAAAACCGGGACACCAACCGGGGAGCTGTTTTTT	CASSKTGTPTGELFF
-	-	TRBJ2-6	TRBV19	TGTGCCAGTAGTCTTCAGGCTGCTGGGGCCAACGTCCTGACTTTC	CASSLQAAGANVLTF
once	-	TRBJ2-7	TRBV2	TGTGCCAGCAGCTTGGACAATCGGCGCGAGCAGTACTTC	CASSLDNRREQYF
-	TRBD2	TRBJ2-7	TRBV4-2	TGTGCCAGCAGCCAAGAACTAGCGGGAGGGTCCTCCTACGAGCAGTACTTC	CASSQELAGGSSYEQYF
-	TRBD2	TRBJ2-1	TRBV6-1	TGTGCCAGCAGTGGATGGACTAGCGGGAGGGCCGGATCCTACAATGAGCAGTTCTTC	CASSGWTSGRAGSYNEQFF
-	TRBD1	TRBJ1-2	TRBV9	TGTGCCAGCAGCACCGCCGGGACAGTAAACTATGGCTACACCTTC	CASSTAGTVNYGYTF
-	-	TRBJ2-7	TRBV28	TGTGCCAGCACTTATCAGGGGGGCTCCTACGAGCAGTACTTC	CASTYQGGSYEQYF